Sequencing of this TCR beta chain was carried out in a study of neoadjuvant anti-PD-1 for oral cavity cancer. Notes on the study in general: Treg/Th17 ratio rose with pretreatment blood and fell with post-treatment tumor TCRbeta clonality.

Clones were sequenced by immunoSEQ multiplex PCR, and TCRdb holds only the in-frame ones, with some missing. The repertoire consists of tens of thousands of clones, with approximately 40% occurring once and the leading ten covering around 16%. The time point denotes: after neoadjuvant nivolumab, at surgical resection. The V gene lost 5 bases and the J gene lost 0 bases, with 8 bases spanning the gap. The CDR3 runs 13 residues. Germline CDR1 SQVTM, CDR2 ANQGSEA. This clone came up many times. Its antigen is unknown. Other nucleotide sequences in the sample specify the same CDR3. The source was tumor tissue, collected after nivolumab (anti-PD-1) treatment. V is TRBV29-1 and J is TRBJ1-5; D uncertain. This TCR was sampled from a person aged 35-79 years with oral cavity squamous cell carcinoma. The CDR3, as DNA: TGCAGCGTTCGGGAGAATAGCAATCAGCCCCAGCATTTT. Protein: CSVRENSNQPQHF.